This record looks at one TCR beta chain sequence and its context. The data were obtained in a study of blood T cell repertoires in COVID-19. Across the whole study: Both acute and convalescent COVID-19 samples were obtained from the United States, Italy and Spain. Sample material is recorded as cDNA or gDNA derived from T cells, B-cell-depleted T cells, or PBMCs.

TCRdb's copy holds only in-frame clones and misses some; the assay was immunoSEQ multiplex PCR. In the table there are roughly 98,000 clones, over 80% of which are singletons. V was trimmed by 1 base and J by 4 bases, leaving 10 bases between them. Germline V lookup: CDR1 SNHLY, CDR2 FYNNEI. The CDR3 totals 15 residues. The sequenced sample consisted of peripheral blood. The TCR originated in a woman aged 55-69 years with active COVID-19. The chain uses TRBV2 and TRBJ2-2; D not resolved. CDR3 protein: CASSEGPAGTGELFF. The CDR3 DNA follows: TGTGCCAGCAGTGAAGGTCCCGCCGGCACCGGGGAGCTGTTTTTT.